This T cell receptor beta chain was recovered during a study of identical twins. Study-wide findings and caveats: Invariant T cells like MAIT and iNKT could partly confound the zero-insertion analyses. There were fewer insertions in abundant cord blood beta clonotypes, but memory repertoires showed no such pattern.

Details on this clonotype: The antigen is undetermined.

After template switching added a universal primer site, the resulting cDNA carried unique molecular identifiers. Via MiXCR, TCRdb re-called the 5' RACE reads, giving one row per CDR3 protein. The sample holds some 260,000 distinct CDR3 sequences, about an eighth seen once. CDR3 length: 12 residues. V shed 5 bases and J shed 9 bases, with 11 bases lying between them. CDR1 is SEHNR, CDR2 FQNEAQ, per germline (reference sequence). The chain joins TRBV7-9 to TRBJ2-1; D uncertain. The sequence was obtained from a woman under 30 in good health. Sequencing was performed on memory (CD45RO+) T cells sorted from blood. The CDR3 reads CASSRMLGEQFF. For the CDR3, the DNA is TGTGCCAGCAGCCGTATGCTAGGTGAGCAGTTCTTC.